One sample yielded the 21 T cell receptor beta chains listed below, sequenced in a study of blood T cell repertoires in COVID-19. The repertoire was sequenced with immunoSEQ multiplex PCR; TCRdb's copy has only in-frame clones and lacks some. The table includes approximately 49,000 clones, roughly 83% detected once. The sequencing input was peripheral blood. These receptors all stem from a man between 45 and 60 years old with acute or convalescent COVID-19.

The J gene is TRBJ1-1, the V gene TRBV28, with D perhaps matching TRBD1 (6 bases). The CDR3 has 12 amino acids. The germline V gene has CDR1 MDHEN and CDR2 SYDVKM. The V and J ends lost 7 bases and 6 bases respectively, with 12 bases between them. As DNA, the CDR3 is TGTGCCAGCACCCACCGACAGGCTGAAGCTTTCTTT. This codes for CASTHRQAEAFF.

The chain has TRBV2 and TRBJ1-6; 7 positions match TRBD1. After removal of 8 bases from V and 15 bases from J, the junction contained 10 bases not matched to a gene. The CDR3 is made up of 12 amino acids. Per germline, CDR1 SNHLY and CDR2 FYNNEI. The CDR3 protein is CASAIGQAFLHF. The CDR3 coding sequence is TGTGCCAGCGCTATCGGACAGGCCTTCCTCCACTTT.

This clone turned up a few times. The chain couples TRBV7-2 to TRBJ2-3; 8 bases line up with TRBD2. Germline assignment: CDR1 SGHTA and CDR2 FQGNSA. V was clipped by 1 base and J by 5 bases; unmatched bases: 5. The CDR3 sequence is 15 residues long. CDR3 amino acids: CASSLVGTSGDTQYF. The CDR3 nucleotides are TGTGCCAGCAGCTTAGTTGGGACTAGTGGAGATACGCAGTATTTT.

V is TRBV5-6 and J is TRBJ2-7, with no clear D. Germline V gene lookup returns CDR1 SGHDT and CDR2 YYEEEE. V lost 3 bases to trimming and J lost 4 bases, with 11 bases between them. The CDR3 has 13 amino acids. In nucleotides, the CDR3 is TGTGCCAGCAGCTACGCAGACTTATACGAGCAGTACTTC. The encoded protein is CASSYADLYEQYF.

The gene calls are TRBV7-9 and TRBJ1-5; 10 bases match TRBD1. CDR1 is SEHNR and CDR2 is FQNEAQ in the germline V gene (reference sequence). The CDR3 totals 15 residues. Losses at the gene ends were 5 bases for V and 7 bases for J; bases not matched to a gene: 8. This CDR3 reads CASSPQGQGIQPQHF. In DNA, the CDR3 is TGTGCCAGCAGCCCCCAGGGACAGGGGATCCAGCCCCAGCATTTT.

For the CDR3, the DNA is TGCGCCAGCAGCCCTGGGACAGCTGGAAACACCATATATTTT. Amino acids: CASSPGTAGNTIYF. This sequence joins TRBV5-1 and TRBJ1-3, with TRBD1 matching over 7 bases. Germline CDR1 and CDR2: SGHRS and YFSETQ. V lost 4 bases, J lost 2 bases, and 3 bases stayed unmatched. The CDR3 totals 14 residues.

V gene TRBV7-2 combines with J gene TRBJ2-4; 14 nucleotides align to TRBD2. Germline V gene sequence: CDR1 SGHTA, CDR2 FQGNSA. Germline trimming cut 2 bases from V and 9 bases from J; bases unmatched to any gene: 6. The CDR3 has 16 amino acids. CDR3: CASSLRTSGRLGIQYF. Here the CDR3 DNA reads TGTGCCAGCAGCTTAAGGACTAGCGGGAGGCTAGGCATTCAGTACTTC.

The V and J genes are TRBV27 and TRBJ2-7; 10 bases align to TRBD2. Per the germline V gene, CDR1 is MNHEY and CDR2 is SMNVEV (reference sequence). This CDR3 contains 14 residues. Germline trimming cut 4 bases from V and 0 bases from J; bases unmatched to any gene: 0. The CDR3 loop is CASSWTSGSYEQYF. As DNA, the CDR3 is TGTGCCAGCAGTTGGACTAGCGGCTCCTACGAGCAGTACTTC.

The V call is TRBV6-4, the J call TRBJ2-1; 7 bases are shared with TRBD2. Germline CDR1 MRHNA, CDR2 SNTAGT. This CDR3 comprises 15 residues. V lost 5 bases to trimming and J lost 2 bases; unmatched junction nucleotides: 6. The CDR3 nucleotides read TGTGCCAGCAGTCCCTCTAGCGGTACCTACAATGAGCAGTTCTTC. It is translated as CASSPSSGTYNEQFF.

CDR3 loop: CASKSGQGADTEAFF. Written as DNA, the CDR3 is TGCGCCAGCAAAAGTGGGCAGGGGGCCGACACTGAAGCTTTCTTT. V gene TRBV5-1 combines with J gene TRBJ1-1; TRBD1 aligns across 8 bases. The CDR3 consists of 15 residues. The germline gives CDR1 SGHRS, CDR2 YFSETQ. Trimming at V came to 6 bases and at J to 3 bases, leaving 10 bases not matched to a gene.

There are many counts of this clone. The V and J genes are TRBV28 and TRBJ2-1, with 9 bases lining up with TRBD2. This CDR3 is built from 14 residues. In germline, CDR1 is MDHEN, CDR2 SYDVKM. V gave up 2 bases and J gave up 9 bases; unmatched junction bases: 5. CDR3 residues: CASSLLAGGGEQFF. CDR3 DNA sequence: TGTGCCAGCAGTTTACTGGCGGGAGGGGGTGAGCAGTTCTTC.

The rearrangement uses TRBV9 and TRBJ2-3; D is possibly TRBD2 (5 bases). The CDR3 covers 15 residues. Germline assignment: CDR1 SGDLS and CDR2 YYNGEE. The V gene lost 0 bases and the J gene lost 4 bases, with 12 bases spanning the gap. The CDR3 DNA follows: TGTGCCAGCAGCGTAGGTTTTCGGGAATCAGATACGCAGTATTTT. Amino acids: CASSVGFRESDTQYF.

The gene calls are TRBV2 and TRBJ2-1; D remains unclear. The CDR3 sequence is 11 residues long. V was pared by 8 bases and J by 5 bases, with 7 bases between. Germline V gene sequence: CDR1 SNHLY, CDR2 FYNNEI. CDR3 in amino acids: CASLYHNEQFF. The CDR3, as DNA: TGTGCCAGCCTCTACCACAATGAGCAGTTCTTC.

The J gene is TRBJ2-1, the V gene TRBV11-2; D unresolved. The CDR3 has 14 amino acids. The V gene lost 2 bases and the J gene lost 8 bases, with 13 bases spanning the gap. CDR1 is SGHAT, CDR2 FQNNGV, per germline. This chain's CDR3 is CASSLLVTTHEQFF. In DNA form, the CDR3 reads TGTGCCAGCAGCTTACTTGTGACAACCCATGAGCAGTTCTTC. The full variable domain, in which reference TRBV11-2 and TRBJ2-1 provide the parts outside the CDR3, is EAGVAQSPRYKIIEKRQSVAFWCNPISGHATLYWYQQILGQGPKLLIQFQNNGVVDDSQLPKDRFSAERLKGVDSTLKIQPAKLEDSAVYLCASSLLVTTHEQFFGPGTRLTVL.

V usage is TRBV2 and J usage is TRBJ2-1; 10 bases are shared with TRBD2. V shed 8 bases, J shed 10 bases, and the junction held 11 bases outside the gene matches. The germline CDR1 and CDR2 sequences are SNHLY and FYNNEI. The CDR3 loop spans 14 amino acids. CDR3 DNA sequence: TGTGCCAGCCCCGGACTAGCGGCCCGGTGGGAGCAGTTCTTC. Translation gives CASPGLAARWEQFF. The entire variable domain, with the rest obtained from reference TRBV2 and TRBJ2-1, is as follows: EPEVTQTPSHQVTQMGQEVILRCVPISNHLYFYWYRQILGQKVEFLVSFYNNEISEKSEIFDDQFSVERPDGSNFTLKIRSTKLEDSAMYFCASPGLAARWEQFFGPGTRLTVL.

This rearrangement joins TRBV14 to TRBJ1-3, with D uncertain. This CDR3 has 14 amino acids. Per the germline V gene, CDR1 is SGHDN and CDR2 is FVKESK. The V and J ends lost 1 base and 1 base respectively, with 5 bases between them. The CDR3 is CASSQGASGNTIYF. In nucleotides, the CDR3 is TGTGCCAGCAGCCAAGGGGCATCTGGAAACACCATATATTTT.

This chain connects TRBV6-5 to TRBJ2-7, with no clear D. The CDR3 is 14 amino acids. V was cut by 6 bases and J by 1 base, with 13 bases left in between. Germline V gene data show CDR1 as MNHEY and CDR2 as SVGAGI. The CDR3 sequence is CASSAEIGSYEQYF. In DNA, the CDR3 is TGTGCCAGCAGCGCGGAGATCGGTTCCTACGAGCAGTACTTC.

This chain joins TRBV12-3 or TRBV12-4 and TRBJ2-7, with 8 nucleotides matching TRBD1. The trim removed 8 bases at V and 5 bases at J, leaving 8 bases unmatched. The CDR3 loop spans 13 amino acids. CDR3 protein: CASLGQGLNEQYF. CDR3 nucleotides: TGTGCCAGCTTAGGACAGGGCCTCAACGAGCAGTACTTC.

The chain recombines TRBV6-5 with TRBJ2-4; D is uncertain. From germline, CDR1 is MNHEY and CDR2 SVGAGI. V shed 4 bases and J shed 0 bases, with 10 bases lying between them. This CDR3 is 15 amino acids long. In DNA, the CDR3 is TGTGCCAGCAGTTCAGCGCGAATAGCCAAAAACATTCAGTACTTC. This sequence encodes CASSSARIAKNIQYF.

This clone was counted once. The chain recombines TRBV7-9 with TRBJ1-5; tentative D call: TRBD1 (6 bases). Looked up from germline, CDR1 is SEHNR and CDR2 is FQNEAQ (reference sequence). The CDR3 consists of 14 residues. V was cut by 5 bases and J by 6 bases, with 14 bases left in between. The CDR3 sequence: CASSQQGVGQPQHF. CDR3 coding DNA: TGTGCCAGCAGCCAACAGGGTGTCGGTCAGCCCCAGCATTTT.

The CDR3 is CASSLDRRDSPLHF. The CDR3 nucleotides read TGTGCCAGCAGCTTAGACCGGAGGGATTCACCCCTCCACTTT. The gene calls are TRBV7-6 and TRBJ1-6; D is uncertain. This CDR3 has 14 amino acids. V lost 1 base and J lost 8, with 9 bases in between. Germline-derived CDR1 and CDR2 are SGHVS and FNYEAQ.